This T cell receptor beta chain comes out of a study of CD8 T cells in ankylosing spondylitis. This CDR3 spans 19 amino acids. The J segment lost 0 bases and the V segment lost 4 bases, leaving 15 bases of the junction unmatched. CDR1 is SGHRS, CDR2 YFSETQ, per germline. Quantitative molecular-barcoded 5'-RACE generated the TCR beta libraries. TCRdb passed the 5' RACE reads through MiXCR, listing each CDR3 protein once. The sample includes a few hundred thousand distinct CDR3 sequences, approximately 20% seen only once; the top ten take 7.8%. On this clonotype itself: The antigen is not known.

Study-level points and caveats: It appeared that ankylosing spondylitis blood was characterized by a TCR beta motif of roughly 8 highly homologous variants.

The chain has TRBV5-1 and TRBJ2-3; 9 positions match TRBD1. The specimen was blood, either unsorted or a sorted T cell fraction (not recorded which). The TCR sequence derives from a male donor with ankylosing spondylitis or in good health (not recorded which). CDR3 nucleotides: TGCGCCAGCAGCCTCCCCGGGACAGGGACGATTATTAGCACAGATACGCAGTATTTT. Protein product: CASSLPGTGTIISTDTQYF.